Listed here is a single T cell receptor (beta chain). The target antigen is unknown. It was with 60 Vbeta and 13 Jbeta primers that the PCR ran. Sequencing was performed with immunoSEQ multiplex PCR; in TCRdb, only in-frame clones are kept and a portion is missing. The sample gives tens of thousands of clones, roughly 70% of which show up once; approximately 20% is in the top ten. This sample stems from a study of cytomegalovirus exposure and HLA in healthy donors. Study-wide background: A prior analysis found 117 million unique TCR beta sequences from about 179 million T cells.

Study-wide results and caveats: Sequencing depth roughly uniform across donors was assumed in presence/absence analyses. Several of the most significant clusters appeared linked to common viral pathogens, based on a later analysis.

The germline V gene has CDR1 SGHRS and CDR2 YFSETQ. Trimming removed 2 bases at V and 0 bases at J, with 12 bases between. The CDR3 covers 15 residues. The sequenced sample consisted of PBMCs. The chain joins TRBV5-1 to TRBJ2-7; tentatively, D is TRBD2 (6 bases). The TCR comes from a woman aged 50 to 60 in good health and CMV-seropositive. CDR3 region: CASSLGTSSSYEQYF. The DNA for the CDR3 is TGCGCCAGCAGCTTAGGGACTTCGAGCTCCTACGAGCAGTACTTC.